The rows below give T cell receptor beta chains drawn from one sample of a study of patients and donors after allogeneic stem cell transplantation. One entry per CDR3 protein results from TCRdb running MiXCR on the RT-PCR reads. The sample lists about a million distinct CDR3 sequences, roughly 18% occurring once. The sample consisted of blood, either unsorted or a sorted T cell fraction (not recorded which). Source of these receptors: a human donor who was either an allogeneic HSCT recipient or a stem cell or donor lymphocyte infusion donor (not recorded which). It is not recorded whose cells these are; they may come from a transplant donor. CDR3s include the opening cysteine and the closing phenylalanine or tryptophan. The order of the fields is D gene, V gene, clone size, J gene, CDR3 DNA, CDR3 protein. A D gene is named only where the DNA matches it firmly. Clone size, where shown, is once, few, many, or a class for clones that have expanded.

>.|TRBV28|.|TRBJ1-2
TGTGCCAGCAGGGCCCCGGGGGTGACCTATGGCTACACCTTC
CASRAPGVTYGYTF
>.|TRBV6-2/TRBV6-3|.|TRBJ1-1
TGTGCCACCGAAGACAGGTTGAACACTGAAGCTTTCTTT
CATEDRLNTEAFF
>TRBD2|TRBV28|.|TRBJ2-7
TGTGCCAGCAGGTCAGGGGGCTTGGGACTAGCGGGGCAAAACTCCTACGAGCAGTACTTC
CASRSGGLGLAGQNSYEQYF
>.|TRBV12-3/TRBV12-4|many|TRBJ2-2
TGTGCCAGCAGCAAAGGCAGGGTCGTGGACACCGGGGAGCTGTTTTTT
CASSKGRVVDTGELFF
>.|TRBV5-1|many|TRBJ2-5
TGTGCCAGCAGCTTAAACCAAGAGACCCAGTACTTC
CASSLNQETQYF
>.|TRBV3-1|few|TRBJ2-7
TGTGCCAGCAGCCAAGGAGGTGACCTCTCCTACGAGCAGTACTTC
CASSQGGDLSYEQYF
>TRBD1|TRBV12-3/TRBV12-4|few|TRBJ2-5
TGTGCCAGCAGTCAACCGGGACAGGGTGCAAAAGAGACCCAGTACTTC
CASSQPGQGAKETQYF
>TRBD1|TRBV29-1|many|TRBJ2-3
TGCAGCGTTCGGGACAGGGTCTTCACAGATACGCAGTATTTT
CSVRDRVFTDTQYF
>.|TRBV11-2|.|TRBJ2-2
TGTGCCGGCAGCTTTGACAGAATTACGAACACCGGGGAGCTGTTTTTT
CAGSFDRITNTGELFF
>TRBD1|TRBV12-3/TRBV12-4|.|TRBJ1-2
TGTGCCAGCAGTTTATTGCAGGGGGCGGTCTATGGCTACACCTTC
CASSLLQGAVYGYTF